These 5 T cell receptor beta chains share one sample of origin, sequenced in a study of cytomegalovirus exposure and HLA in healthy donors. PCR involved 60 Vbeta and 13 Jbeta primers. This table comes from immunoSEQ multiplex PCR, and its TCRdb copy is limited to in-frame clones, with some not included. Of 150,000 to 200,000 clones in the sample, over 80% are singletons; the top ten hold approximately 1.3%. The specimen sequenced was PBMCs. The receptors were sampled from a boy aged 2 to 9 in good health and CMV-seronegative.

The rearrangement links TRBV6-5 to TRBJ1-1, with TRBD1 matching 7 bases. J was trimmed by 1 base and V by 3 bases; bases with no gene match: 2. The germline V gene has CDR1 MNHEY and CDR2 SVGAGI. CDR3 length: 14 residues. The CDR3 sequence: CASSYTGANTEAFF. CDR3 sequence (DNA): TGTGCCAGCAGTTATACAGGGGCGAACACTGAAGCTTTCTTT.

The chain has TRBV28 and TRBJ1-5, with 10 nucleotides matching TRBD1. CDR3 length: 17 amino acids. V lost 3 bases and J lost 5; bases outside the gene matches: 10. CDR1 is MDHEN, CDR2 SYDVKM, per germline. CDR3 sequence: CASSLSSGQGFYQPQHF. CDR3 coding DNA: TGTGCCAGCAGTTTGTCATCGGGACAGGGGTTTTATCAGCCCCAGCATTTT.

The chain has TRBV5-1 and TRBJ2-1; D possibly corresponds to TRBD1 (6 bases). Per germline, CDR1 SGHRS and CDR2 YFSETQ. The CDR3 loop spans 12 amino acids. V lost 6 bases, J lost 3 bases, and 7 bases lay in between. The CDR3 loop is CASMTGYNEQFF. CDR3 bases: TGCGCCAGCATGACAGGCTACAATGAGCAGTTCTTC.

The chain has TRBV18 and TRBJ2-2; D not resolved. Trimming cost V 0 bases and J 0 bases, with 8 bases left between them. Germline assignment: CDR1 KGHSH and CDR2 LQKENI. This CDR3 comprises 16 residues. The chain's CDR3 is CASSPPVQTNTGELFF. The CDR3 coding sequence is TGTGCCAGCTCACCACCGGTACAGACGAACACCGGGGAGCTGTTTTTT.

V is TRBV19 and J is TRBJ1-1; D uncertain. The V gene lost 3 bases and the J gene lost 3 bases, with 14 bases spanning the gap. Germline assignment: CDR1 LNHDA and CDR2 SQIVND (reference sequence). This CDR3 is built from 15 residues. The chain's CDR3 is CASSIPTASYTEAFF. CDR3 nucleotide sequence: TGTGCCAGTAGTATTCCAACAGCATCTTACACTGAAGCTTTCTTT.